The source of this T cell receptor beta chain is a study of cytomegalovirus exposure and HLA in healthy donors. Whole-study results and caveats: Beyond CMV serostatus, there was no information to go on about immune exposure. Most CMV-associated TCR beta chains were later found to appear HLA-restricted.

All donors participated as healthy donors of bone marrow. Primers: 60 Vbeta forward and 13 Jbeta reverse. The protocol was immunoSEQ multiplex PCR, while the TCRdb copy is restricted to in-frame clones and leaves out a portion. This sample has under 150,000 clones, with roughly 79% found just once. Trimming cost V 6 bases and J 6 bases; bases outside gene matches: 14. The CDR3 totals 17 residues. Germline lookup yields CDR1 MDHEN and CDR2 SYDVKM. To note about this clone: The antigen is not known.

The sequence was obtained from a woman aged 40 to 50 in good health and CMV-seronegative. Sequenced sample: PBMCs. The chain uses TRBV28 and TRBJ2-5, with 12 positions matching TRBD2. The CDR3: CASSPAASGGAWQTQYF. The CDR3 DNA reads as TGTGCCAGCAGCCCCGCGGCTAGCGGGGGGGCCTGGCAGACCCAGTACTTC.